The 32 T cell receptor beta chains listed next were all sequenced from one sample in a study of T-cell reconstitution after alpha-beta-depleted transplantation in children. Unique molecular identifiers were used to barcode this TCRbeta library. TCRdb re-called the PCR reads through MiXCR, storing one row per CDR3 protein. Counted here are over 450,000 distinct CDR3 sequences, roughly a tenth occurring once; the ten biggest clones make up approximately 2%. Sequences were derived from PBMCs, sampled before TCRalphabeta/CD19-depleted stem cell transplant. Every receptor here comes from a child aged 2 to 10 with inherited bone marrow failure, due to receive a stem cell transplant.

This clonotype was detected ten times or more. The chain joins TRBV29-1 to TRBJ1-2, with unresolved D. The CDR3 spans 11 residues. Germline V CDR1 and CDR2: SQVTM, ANQGSEA. V lost 3 bases, J lost 5 bases, and 7 bases lay in between. Here the CDR3 DNA reads TGCAGCGTTGACAGTGCTTATGGCTACACCTTC. Translation gives CSVDSAYGYTF.

In its sample, this clonotype was seen many times. The rearrangement joins TRBV7-2 to TRBJ2-5; D perhaps matches TRBD1 (5 bases). The ends were cut back, 5 bases at V and 5 bases at J, with 15 bases in the middle. The CDR3 contains 14 residues. CDR1 is SGHTA, CDR2 FQGNSA, per germline. CDR3 nucleotides: TGTGCCAGCAGCGCGCGACAAGGGGTGGAGACCCAGTACTTC. Translated, it gives CASSARQGVETQYF.

This clonotype was counted between two and nine times. V is TRBV7-9 and J is TRBJ2-7; 9 nucleotides align to TRBD1. The V and J ends lost 2 bases and 4 bases, in that order; junction bases with no gene match: 6. Germline V gives CDR1 SEHNR, CDR2 FQNEAQ (reference sequence). The CDR3 runs 15 residues. CDR3 DNA: TGTGCCAGCAGCTTAATACTACAGGGGGCTTACGAGCAGTACTTC. It encodes CASSLILQGAYEQYF.

The sample holds many counts of this clonotype. The chain recombines TRBV27 with TRBJ2-1, with TRBD2 matching 11 bases. The CDR3 length is 15 residues. V trimming: 5 bases; J trimming: 2 bases; junction bases outside the gene matches: 2. The germline V gene encodes CDR1 MNHEY and CDR2 SMNVEV (reference sequence). CDR3 region: CASSTLAGAYNEQFF. CDR3 coding DNA: TGTGCCAGCAGTACACTAGCGGGAGCCTACAATGAGCAGTTCTTC.

This clonotype was detected many times. The chain has TRBV4-3 and TRBJ2-2; D perhaps matches TRBD1 (6 bases). Germline V lookup: CDR1 LGHNA, CDR2 YSLEER. The CDR3 runs to 15 residues. Trimming took 0 bases from V and 7 from J, leaving 12 bases between them. The CDR3 spells CASSQDRGQYGELFF. CDR3 coding DNA: TGCGCCAGCAGCCAAGATCGAGGACAGTACGGGGAGCTGTTTTTT.

This clonotype appeared a few times. The chain is built from TRBV6-2 or TRBV6-3 and TRBJ1-2; no clear D gene. The germline V gene encodes CDR1 MNHEY and CDR2 SVGEGT. V was clipped by 1 base and J by 5 bases, with 11 bases between them. The CDR3 has 14 amino acids. This chain's CDR3 is CASSYLTPTYGYTF. CDR3 coding DNA: TGTGCCAGCAGTTACTTGACACCGACGTATGGCTACACCTTC.

The rearrangement joins TRBV2 to TRBJ2-2; D is possibly TRBD1 (5 bases). V lost 2 bases and J 4 bases, leaving 8 bases between the germline ends. The CDR3 is 14 amino acids. Germline assignment: CDR1 SNHLY and CDR2 FYNNEI. The CDR3 loop reads CASSEQGFTGELFF. The CDR3 DNA reads as TGTGCCAGCAGTGAACAGGGATTCACCGGGGAGCTGTTTTTT.

V gene TRBV13 combines with J gene TRBJ1-5; D possibly corresponds to TRBD1 (6 bases). Trimming cost V 1 base and J 4 bases, with 11 bases left between them. The CDR3 loop spans 15 amino acids. Germline V gene lookup returns CDR1 PRHDT and CDR2 FYEKMQ (reference sequence). The chain's CDR3 is CASSLARDMNQPQHF. The CDR3, as DNA: TGTGCCAGCAGCTTAGCCCGGGACATGAATCAGCCCCAGCATTTT.

The genes are TRBV6-1 and TRBJ2-5; 11 positions match TRBD2. V was clipped by 3 bases and J by 1 base; unmatched bases: 7. This CDR3 is built from 17 residues. The germline CDR1 and CDR2 sequences are MNHNS and SASEGT. The CDR3 is CASSEEVAGGFQETQYF. DNA for the CDR3: TGTGCCAGCAGTGAGGAGGTAGCGGGAGGGTTCCAAGAGACCCAGTACTTC.

In this sample, this clonotype turned up many times. The rearrangement uses TRBV27 and TRBJ2-7; weak D call: TRBD2 (6 bases). The V end lost 3 bases, the J end lost 3 bases, and 12 bases lay between the germline ends. Germline V CDR1 and CDR2: MNHEY, SMNVEV (reference sequence). The CDR3 is made up of 14 amino acids. CDR3 protein: CASSLDRTNYEQYF. The CDR3 DNA is TGTGCCAGCAGTTTGGATCGGACTAACTACGAGCAGTACTTC.

The rearrangement links TRBV19 to TRBJ1-5; D not certain. The CDR3 is 15 residues long. Germline V CDR1 and CDR2: LNHDA, SQIVND (reference sequence). The V end was cut by 6 bases, the J end by 9 bases, with 21 bases between. As DNA, the CDR3 is TGTGCCAGTAGCCCCCGGACGGAGTCAGTGCGGCCCCAGCATTTT. As protein: CASSPRTESVRPQHF.

The chain is built from TRBV11-2 and TRBJ2-1; D uncertain. The ends were cut back, 0 bases at V and 2 bases at J, with 17 bases in the middle. Germline V gene lookup returns CDR1 SGHAT and CDR2 FQNNGV. The CDR3 sequence is 18 residues long. CDR3 loop: CASSLDLRGVSPYNEQFF. The DNA of the CDR3 is TGTGCCAGCAGCTTAGATCTTCGTGGCGTTAGCCCCTACAATGAGCAGTTCTTC.

This clonotype was seen many times. V usage is TRBV9 and J usage is TRBJ2-1; 8 bases line up with TRBD2. With V trimmed by 2 bases and J by 2 bases, 3 bases remained unmatched. CDR3 size: 15 residues. Germline V gene lookup returns CDR1 SGDLS and CDR2 YYNGEE. CDR3 DNA sequence: TGTGCCAGCAGCGTCAGACTAGCGCCCTACAATGAGCAGTTCTTC. Amino acids: CASSVRLAPYNEQFF. The whole variable domain, remainder taken from reference TRBV9 and TRBJ2-1, is DSGVTQTPKHLITATGQRVTLRCSPRSGDLSVYWYQQSLDQGLQFLIQYYNGEERAKGNILERFSAQQFPDLHSELNLSSLELGDSALYFCASSVRLAPYNEQFFGPGTRLTVL.

This clonotype was picked up a small number of times. The genes are TRBV19 and TRBJ2-7; D possibly corresponds to TRBD1 (5 bases). The V and J ends lost 8 bases and 2 bases respectively, with 7 bases between them. This CDR3 contains 11 residues. Germline V gene sequence: CDR1 LNHDA, CDR2 SQIVND (reference sequence). CDR3 DNA: TGTGCCAGTGGGGCAGCCTACGAGCAGTACTTC. Its protein product is CASGAAYEQYF.

This clonotype was picked up many times. The rearrangement joins TRBV4-3 to TRBJ2-1; D unclear. Trimming took 0 bases from V and 5 from J, leaving 5 bases between them. Germline values: CDR1 LGHNA, CDR2 YSLEER. This CDR3 has 13 residues. The CDR3 sequence: CASSQDDDNEQFF. The CDR3, as DNA: TGCGCCAGCAGCCAAGATGATGACAATGAGCAGTTCTTC.

This clonotype was recorded at least ten times. V gene TRBV10-3 combines with J gene TRBJ2-7; D is uncertain. CDR1 is ENHRY and CDR2 is SYGVKD in the germline V gene. The V end lost 8 bases, the J end lost 6 bases, and 14 bases lay between the germline ends. CDR3 length: 12 amino acids. The CDR3 DNA is TGTGCCATCGGCTTGGGGTCCCCCGAGCAGTACTTC. Its translation: CAIGLGSPEQYF.

The rearrangement joins TRBV7-9 to TRBJ1-1; D gene uncertain. This CDR3 is 13 amino acids long. The V end lost 5 bases, the J end lost 10 bases, and 17 bases lay between the germline ends. The germline V gene has CDR1 SEHNR and CDR2 FQNEAQ (reference sequence). DNA of the CDR3: TGTGCCAGCAGCGCCACCCTAAACGAGGTAGCTTTCTTT. As protein: CASSATLNEVAFF.

This clonotype was seen many times. The chain couples TRBV5-1 to TRBJ2-1, with 7 positions matching TRBD2. V dropped 4 bases and J dropped 6; count of bases not matched to a gene: 13. CDR1 is SGHRS, CDR2 YFSETQ, per germline. The CDR3 length is 16 residues. The DNA for the CDR3 is TGCGCCAGCAGCCCTAGTGTGGCGGGAGTCGGCAATGAGCAGTTCTTC. Its protein is CASSPSVAGVGNEQFF.

This chain uses TRBV23-1 with TRBJ2-1; 11 nucleotides agree with TRBD2. TRBV23-1 has ORF status, its function being uncertain. CDR3 length: 19 residues. With 4 bases clipped from V and 0 bases from J, the junction kept 11 bases outside the gene matches. The CDR3 loop is CASSPELSGRAHSYNEQFF. CDR3 coding DNA: TGCGCCAGCAGTCCGGAACTTAGCGGGAGGGCACACTCCTACAATGAGCAGTTCTTC.

This clonotype has ten or more counts. This chain connects TRBV5-1 to TRBJ2-3; D call uncertain. Per the germline V gene, CDR1 is SGHRS and CDR2 is YFSETQ. This CDR3 has 12 residues. Trimming took 0 bases from V and 4 from J, leaving 3 bases between them. The CDR3 region is CASSLASDTQYF. CDR3 sequence (DNA): TGCGCCAGCAGCTTGGCATCAGATACGCAGTATTTT.

In this sample, this clonotype turned up many times. The chain joins TRBV7-9 to TRBJ2-1; weak D call: TRBD2 (6 bases). CDR3 size: 17 residues. Trimming stripped 3 bases from V and 0 bases from J, with 15 bases between. The V gene's germline CDR1 is SEHNR and CDR2 FQNEAQ (reference sequence). The CDR3: CASSFSSGRSSYNEQFF. For the CDR3, the DNA is TGTGCCAGCAGCTTTTCGAGCGGGCGGAGCTCCTACAATGAGCAGTTCTTC. Filled out from reference TRBV7-9 and TRBJ2-1, the complete variable domain reads DTGVSQNPRHKITKRGQNVTFRCDPISEHNRLYWYRQTLGQGPEFLTYFQNEAQLEKSRLLSDRFSAERPKGSFSTLEIQRTEQGDSAMYLCASSFSSGRSSYNEQFFGPGTRLTVL.

Concerning this clonotype itself: This sequence may be a read error, since a much larger clone differs from it by one base. This sequence joins TRBV5-1 and TRBJ1-2; TRBD1 matches 7 bases. Germline V gives CDR1 SGHRS, CDR2 YFSETQ. V was pared by 6 bases and J by 3 bases, with 11 bases of the junction left unmatched. The CDR3 runs 15 residues. In DNA form, the CDR3 reads TGCGCCAGCATCGACGCCGGGACAGACTACTATGGCTACACCTTC. Protein sequence: CASIDAGTDYYGYTF.

This clonotype showed up many times. This chain connects TRBV10-3 to TRBJ2-7, with a weak D call TRBD2 (6 bases). Between the trimmed V and J ends, which lost 4 bases and 3 bases, there was a span of 16 bases. Germline-derived CDR1 and CDR2 are ENHRY and SYGVKD. This CDR3 comprises 15 residues. CDR3 amino acids: CAISVSGRGFYEQYF. The CDR3 nucleotides read TGTGCCATCAGTGTATCAGGGCGGGGATTCTACGAGCAGTACTTC.

Concerning this clonotype: Given a much more abundant clone one base away, this may be a read error. The chain uses TRBV24-1 and TRBJ2-1; 8 nucleotides align to TRBD1. In germline, CDR1 is KGHDR, CDR2 SFDVKD. The CDR3 spans 15 residues. Here the CDR3 DNA reads TGTGCCACCTGTGATTTTGCAGGGGGCTTGAATGAGCAGTTCTTC. Translating it yields CATCDFAGGLNEQFF.

This clonotype was seen ten or more times. This chain links TRBV7-2 with TRBJ2-4, with 8 bases lining up with TRBD2. In germline, CDR1 is SGHTA, CDR2 FQGNSA. This CDR3 is built from 16 residues. Unmatched junction bases numbered 3, after V lost 2 bases and J lost 0 bases. The CDR3 DNA reads as TGTGCCAGCAGCTTAAGTACTAGCGGAGCCAAAAACATTCAGTACTTC. This codes for CASSLSTSGAKNIQYF.

This clonotype was seen a few times. The chain links TRBV7-2 to TRBJ1-1; D gene ambiguous. Germline CDR1 SGHTA, CDR2 FQGNSA. The germline V and J ends were trimmed by 3 bases and 3 bases, with 11 bases remaining between them. The length of the CDR3 is 14 residues. Written as DNA, the CDR3 is TGTGCCAGCAGCTTGAATGTAGGGTACACTGAAGCTTTCTTT. As protein: CASSLNVGYTEAFF. Full variable domain (outside the CDR3, taken from reference TRBV7-2 and TRBJ1-1): GAGVSQSPSNKVTEKGKDVELRCDPISGHTALYWYRQSLGQGLEFLIYFQGNSAPDKSGLPSDRFSAERTGGSVSTLTIQRTQQEDSAVYLCASSLNVGYTEAFFGQGTRLTVV.

This clonotype was seen many times. CDR3 coding DNA: TGTGCCTGGGCCCCCGTACAAGGCACTGAAGCTTTCTTT. It encodes CAWAPVQGTEAFF. V is TRBV30 and J is TRBJ1-1, with unresolved D. V was pared by 5 bases and J by 4 bases, with 14 bases between. The germline CDR1 and CDR2 sequences are GTSNPN and SVGIG (reference sequence). This CDR3 is built from 13 residues.

The sample holds many counts of this clonotype. The chain has TRBV5-1 and TRBJ1-2; the match to TRBD1 covers 7 bases. In germline, CDR1 is SGHRS, CDR2 YFSETQ. The ends lost 4 bases at V and 5 bases at J; junction bases unmatched: 14. The CDR3 has 16 residues. The CDR3 DNA sequence: TGCGCCAGCAGCACGTTCCCCCAGGGGGACGGGTATGGCTACACCTTC. Translating gives CASSTFPQGDGYGYTF.

This clonotype was found a few times. The chain has TRBV28 and TRBJ2-5; no firm D call. Trimming took off 4 bases at V and 7 bases at J, with 16 bases between the two ends. The germline V gene encodes CDR1 MDHEN and CDR2 SYDVKM. This CDR3 is 14 amino acids long. The CDR3 protein is CASSSLDGPLTQYF. The CDR3 DNA reads TGTGCCAGCAGTTCGCTCGACGGCCCCTTGACCCAGTACTTC.

The chain combines TRBV11-2 with TRBJ1-5; no clear D gene. The V gene lost 0 bases and the J gene lost 10 bases, with 10 bases spanning the gap. Germline CDR1 reads SGHAT; CDR2 reads FQNNGV. The CDR3 extends over 13 amino acids. CDR3 residues: CASSLDPAGPQHF. CDR3 DNA sequence: TGTGCCAGCAGCTTAGATCCGGCAGGACCCCAGCATTTT.

There are many counts of this clonotype. The rearrangement links TRBV28 to TRBJ2-7, with D unclear. With 2 bases removed from V and 0 bases from J, the gap between germline ends came to 11 bases. The CDR3 is 15 amino acids. Germline V gene sequence: CDR1 MDHEN, CDR2 SYDVKM. In DNA form, the CDR3 reads TGTGCCAGCAGTTTACTGGCGCCGAGCTCCTACGAGCAGTACTTC. It translates to CASSLLAPSSYEQYF.

This clonotype was detected many times. The rearrangement uses TRBV7-9 and TRBJ1-1; no firm D call. Germline V gene sequence: CDR1 SEHNR, CDR2 FQNEAQ (reference sequence). V was trimmed by 1 base and J by 0 bases, leaving 6 bases between them. CDR3 length equals 14 residues. The CDR3 reads CASSLEQMNTEAFF. The CDR3, as DNA: TGTGCCAGCAGCTTAGAACAGATGAACACTGAAGCTTTCTTT. Together with reference TRBV7-9 and TRBJ1-1, the CDR3 gives the full variable domain: DTGVSQNPRHKITKRGQNVTFRCDPISEHNRLYWYRQTLGQGPEFLTYFQNEAQLEKSRLLSDRFSAERPKGSFSTLEIQRTEQGDSAMYLCASSLEQMNTEAFFGQGTRLTVV.